A single T cell receptor beta chain is shown here with its context. Antigen unknown. This CDR3 has 11 residues. CDR1 and CDR2 from the germline V gene are SSHAT and FNYEAQ (reference sequence). Trimming shortened V by 8 bases and J by 7 bases, and 11 bases separated the two germline ends. This specimen comes from a study of T cell responses to AZD1222 COVID-19 vaccine. Whole-study results and caveats: Spike-specific TCR breadth and depth grew following two AZD1222 doses. No repertoire was sampled before or during the peak T cell response, only after it. CD4 TCRs associated with vaccination spanned spike, dominating at 160-218 and 743-854.

Assay used: immunoSEQ multiplex PCR; TCRdb lists only in-frame clones, some missing. The data show roughly 150,000 clones, with 70% to 90% seen just once and 4.5% to 6% held by the top ten. This TCR came from an adult in good health. This material consisted of peripheral blood, taken on day 0 of AZD1222 vaccination. This chain joins TRBV7-7 and TRBJ2-5; D is possibly TRBD2 (5 bases). CDR3 amino acids: CASRESGTQYF. In DNA, the CDR3 is TGTGCCAGCCGGGAAAGCGGGACCCAGTACTTC.